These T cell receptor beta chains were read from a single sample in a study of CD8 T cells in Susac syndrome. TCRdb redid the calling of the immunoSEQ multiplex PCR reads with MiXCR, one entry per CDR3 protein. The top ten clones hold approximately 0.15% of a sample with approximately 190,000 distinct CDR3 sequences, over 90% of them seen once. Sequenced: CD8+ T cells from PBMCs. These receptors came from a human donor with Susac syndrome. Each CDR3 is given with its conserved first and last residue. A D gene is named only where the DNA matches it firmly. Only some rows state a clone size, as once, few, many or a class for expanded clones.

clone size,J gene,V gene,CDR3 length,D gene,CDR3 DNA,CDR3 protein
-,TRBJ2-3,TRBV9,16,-,TGTGCCAGCAGCGTAGAGAGCGGAGGTCCCACAGATACGCAGTATTTT,CASSVESGGPTDTQYF
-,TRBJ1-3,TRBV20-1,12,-,TGCAGTGCTAGCACATCTGGAAACACCATATATTTT,CSASTSGNTIYF
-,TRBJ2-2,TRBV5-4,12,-,TGTGCCAGCAGAGGGGACAACGGGGAGCTGTTTTTT,CASRGDNGELFF
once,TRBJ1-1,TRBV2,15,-,TGTGCCAGGATAGTGTTCGATTACGGTAACACTGAAGCTTTCTTT,CARIVFDYGNTEAFF
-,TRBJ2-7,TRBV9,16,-,TGTGCCAGCAGCGTAGCTCGGGGGAGCCCCCCCTACGAGCAGTACTTC,CASSVARGSPPYEQYF
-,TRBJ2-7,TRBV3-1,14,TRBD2,TGTGCCAGCAGCAAAATTACTAGCGGGCACGAGCAGTACTTC,CASSKITSGHEQYF
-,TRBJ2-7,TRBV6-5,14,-,TGTGCCAGCAGTTACGGGACACCGAACTACGAGCAGTACTTC,CASSYGTPNYEQYF
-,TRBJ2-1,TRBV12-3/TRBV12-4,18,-,TGTGCCAGCAGTTCCACCTTGGGGGGGGACACTTCCTACAATGAGCAGTTCTTC,CASSSTLGGDTSYNEQFF
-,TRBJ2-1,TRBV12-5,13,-,TGTGCTAGTGGTTTTCTTGCGGCGGTTGAGCAGTTCTTC,CASGFLAAVEQFF
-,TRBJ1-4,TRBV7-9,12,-,TGTGCCAGCAGCGACCGGAATGAAAAACTGTTTTTT,CASSDRNEKLFF
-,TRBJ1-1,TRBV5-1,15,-,TGCGCCAGCAGCTTGGAAGACAGTTTGAACACTGAAGCTTTCTTT,CASSLEDSLNTEAFF
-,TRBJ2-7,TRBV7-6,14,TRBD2,TGTGCCAGCAGCTATAATGGCGGGAGCTACGAGCAGTACTTC,CASSYNGGSYEQYF
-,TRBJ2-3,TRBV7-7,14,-,TGTGCTAGCAGCCCCAAGGGCAGCACAGATACGCAGTATTTT,CASSPKGSTDTQYF
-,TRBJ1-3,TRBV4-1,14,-,TGCGCCAGCAGCCAAGTGCAGGGTGGAAACACCATATATTTT,CASSQVQGGNTIYF
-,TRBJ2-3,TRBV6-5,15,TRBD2,TGTGCCAGCAGTTACGATACTAGCGGGGGATATACGCAGTATTTT,CASSYDTSGGYTQYF
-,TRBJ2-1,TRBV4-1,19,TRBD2,TGCGCCAGCAGCCAAGATTGGGTCGGTGGGCTAGCGGAGAACAATGAGCAGTTCTTC,CASSQDWVGGLAENNEQFF
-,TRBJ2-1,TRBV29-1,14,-,TGCAGCGTGAACCCGGGACACCGACCCAATGAGCAGTTCTTC,CSVNPGHRPNEQFF
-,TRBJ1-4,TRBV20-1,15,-,TGCAGTGCCGACCGTTCGGTGTCGACTAATGAAAAACTGTTTTTT,CSADRSVSTNEKLFF
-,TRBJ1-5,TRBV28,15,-,TGTGCCAGCAGTTTAATCACCAGCTTCAATCAGCCCCAGCATTTT,CASSLITSFNQPQHF
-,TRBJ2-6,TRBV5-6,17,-,TGTGCCAGCAGCATCATTAACGGGGGCTCTGGGGCCAACGTCCTGACTTTC,CASSIINGGSGANVLTF
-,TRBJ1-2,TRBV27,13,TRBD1,TGTGCCAGCGGACTGACAGGGGGCGGCGGCTACACCTTC,CASGLTGGGGYTF
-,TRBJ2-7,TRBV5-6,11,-,TGTGCCAGCAGCATTACGGGCGAGCAGTACTTC,CASSITGEQYF
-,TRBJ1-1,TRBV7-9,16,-,TGTGCCAGCAGCTTAGGCACAGGGTGGGGGAACACTGAAGCTTTCTTT,CASSLGTGWGNTEAFF
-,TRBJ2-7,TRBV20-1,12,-,TGCAGTGCGGGACCGATGTCCTACGAGCAGTACTTC,CSAGPMSYEQYF
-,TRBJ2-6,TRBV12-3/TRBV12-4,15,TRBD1,TGTGCCAGCATTGACAGGGGGCGAGGGGCCAACGTCCTGACTTTC,CASIDRGRGANVLTF
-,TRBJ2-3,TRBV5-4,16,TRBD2,TGTGCCAGCACCAGGGGCCTAGCGGGAGGCACAGATACGCAGTATTTT,CASTRGLAGGTDTQYF
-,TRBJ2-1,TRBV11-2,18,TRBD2,TGTGCCAGCAGCTTAGTTGGACTAGCCGCAATTGGTGACAATGAGCAGTTCTTC,CASSLVGLAAIGDNEQFF
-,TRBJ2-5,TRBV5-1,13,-,TGCGCCAGCAGACCGACAGGAGAAGAGACCCAGTACTTC,CASRPTGEETQYF
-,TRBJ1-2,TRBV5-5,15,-,TGTGCCAGCAGCTTGGAAGCGAGCCATCCCTATGGCTACACCTTC,CASSLEASHPYGYTF
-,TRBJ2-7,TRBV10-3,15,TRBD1,TGTGCCATCAGACTCGGACAGGGGGCATCCTACGAGCAGTACTTC,CAIRLGQGASYEQYF
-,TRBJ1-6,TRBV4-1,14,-,TGCGCCAGCAGCCAGCCCTGGGAGAATTCACCCCTCCACTTT,CASSQPWENSPLHF
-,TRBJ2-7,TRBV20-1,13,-,TGCAGTGCTCCGAACCAGGGTGCCAACGAGCAGTACTTC,CSAPNQGANEQYF
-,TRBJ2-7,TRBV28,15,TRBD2,TGTGCCAGCAGTTCGGTTACTAGCGGAAACTACGAGCAGTACTTC,CASSSVTSGNYEQYF
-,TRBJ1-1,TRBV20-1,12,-,TGCAGTGCTAGGGACGGGAACACTGAAGCTTTCTTT,CSARDGNTEAFF
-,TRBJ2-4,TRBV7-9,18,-,TGTGCCAGCAGCTTAGTGACAGTCCCCCTTTTAGCCAAAAACATTCAGTACTTC,CASSLVTVPLLAKNIQYF
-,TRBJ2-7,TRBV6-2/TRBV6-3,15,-,TGTGCCAGCAGTTACCAAGCTAGCCGATCCTACGAGCAGTACTTC,CASSYQASRSYEQYF
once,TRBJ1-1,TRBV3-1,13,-,TGTGCCAGCAGCCAAGAGAACAGGGAGTCGGCTTTCTTT,CASSQENRESAFF
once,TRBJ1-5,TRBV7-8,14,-,TGTGCCAGCAGCTTAGAGGGTATCAATCAGCCCCAGCATTTT,CASSLEGINQPQHF
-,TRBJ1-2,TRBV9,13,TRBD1,TGTGCCAGCAGCGTAGCGACAGGGAGGGGCTACACCTTC,CASSVATGRGYTF
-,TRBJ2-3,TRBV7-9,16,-,TGTGCCAGCTGCGCGGACTCGACGGGAGATACAGATACGCAGTATTTT,CASCADSTGDTDTQYF
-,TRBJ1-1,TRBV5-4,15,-,TGTGCCAGCAGCTTGGTTCCCACAACCAACACTGAAGCTTTCTTT,CASSLVPTTNTEAFF
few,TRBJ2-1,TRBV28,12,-,TGTGCCAGCTCGGAGGGAAACAATGAGCAGTTCTTC,CASSEGNNEQFF
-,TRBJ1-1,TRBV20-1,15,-,TGCAGTGCTATTCCTATACAGGGATCGAACACTGAAGCTTTCTTT,CSAIPIQGSNTEAFF
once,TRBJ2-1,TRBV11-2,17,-,TGTGCCAGCAGCTTAGATCTTATGCGGCAGGCCGAGGTCTCGAACTTCTTC,CASSLDLMRQAEVSNFF
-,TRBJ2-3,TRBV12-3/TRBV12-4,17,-,TGTGCCAGCAGTCAGGCAAATTCATTCGTCGGCACAGATACGCAGTATTTT,CASSQANSFVGTDTQYF
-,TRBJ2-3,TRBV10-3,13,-,TGTGCCGGCCGGGGGTCTAGCACAGATACGCAGTATTTT,CAGRGSSTDTQYF
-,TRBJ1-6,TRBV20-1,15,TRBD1,TGCAGTGCTACCCGGGACAGGGTGTATAATTCACCCCTCCACTTT,CSATRDRVYNSPLHF
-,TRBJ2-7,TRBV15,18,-,TGTGCCACCAGCAGAGATGTTCGAGGAGGAAGCGTAACCTACGAGCAGTACTTC,CATSRDVRGGSVTYEQYF
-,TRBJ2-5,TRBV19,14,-,TGTGCCAGTAGTATCGACAACAACCAAGAGACCCAGTACTTC,CASSIDNNQETQYF
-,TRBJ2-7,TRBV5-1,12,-,TGCGCCAGCAGCTTCCGGACAGACCAGCTGTACTTC,CASSFRTDQLYF
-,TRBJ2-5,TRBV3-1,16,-,TGTGCCAGCAGCCAAGATCGGGGGAAGTACCAAGAGACCCAGTACTTC,CASSQDRGKYQETQYF
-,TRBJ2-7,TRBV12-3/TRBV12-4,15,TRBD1,TGTGCCAGCAGTTTTAGACAGGGTATATCCTACGAGCAGTACTTC,CASSFRQGISYEQYF
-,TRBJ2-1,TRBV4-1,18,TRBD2,TGCGCCAGCAGCCAAGAACCAGCGGGGGGGTTTTATGGCAATGAGCAGTTCTTC,CASSQEPAGGFYGNEQFF